This is a list of T cell receptor beta chains from one sample in a study of beta chain features in type 1 diabetes. The data were produced by immunoSEQ multiplex PCR, yet TCRdb's version contains in-frame clones alone and is incomplete. Here the sample spans roughly 170,000 clones, about 13% being singletons. The specimen was central memory CD4+ T cells from blood. The receptors were sampled from a woman aged 18-29 years in good health. Both conserved end residues are part of each CDR3. A D gene is named only where the DNA matches it firmly.

. TRBJ1-1 TRBV5-8 CASSQTRGRNTEAFF
. TRBJ2-7 TRBV5-6 CASSSGSYEQYF
. TRBJ1-5 TRBV5-4 CASSLGIRDQPQHF
. TRBJ2-5 TRBV5-5 CASSSSRGAETQYF
TRBD2 TRBJ2-1 TRBV5-1 CASSPPLAGGYNEQFF
. TRBJ1-1 TRBV6-5 CASTYRGNTEAFF
. TRBJ2-5 TRBV5-1 CASSFSGGAETQYF
. TRBJ1-1 TRBV11-2 CASSLERVRAEAFF
TRBD2 TRBJ2-1 TRBV4-2 CASSQGRTSEAYNEQFF
TRBD2 TRBJ2-1 TRBV6-5 CASSSTGLAKINEQFF
. TRBJ2-2 TRBV19 CASSEYRGLGGELFF
TRBD2 TRBJ2-1 TRBV29-1 CSVAKTSLDEQFF
TRBD1 TRBJ1-4 TRBV9 CASSAGGQGSEKLFF
TRBD1 TRBJ2-7 TRBV6-5 CASRPTGLTGEQYF
. TRBJ2-1 TRBV10-3 CAISPGTPHNEQFF
TRBD2 TRBJ2-5 TRBV7-2 CASSLGLAGGQETQYF
TRBD1 TRBJ1-2 TRBV9 CASSADRVRQGGYTF
. TRBJ2-5 TRBV9 CASSVLDSLYQETQYF
TRBD2 TRBJ2-2 TRBV7-3 CASTSLGGSYGTGELFF
TRBD2 TRBJ2-3 TRBV11-2 CASRIGLAGADTQYF
TRBD2 TRBJ2-7 TRBV7-8 CASSLEAGVFEQYF
. TRBJ1-5 TRBV5-6 CASSKEGMYGDRDPPQHF
TRBD2 TRBJ2-7 TRBV18 CASSPGERTSSGYYEQYF
. TRBJ2-6 TRBV28 CASKQEGANVLTF
. TRBJ1-2 TRBV5-1 CASSPQGGNGGYTF
. TRBJ2-5 TRBV27 CASGTGGGGWTQYF
TRBD1 TRBJ1-1 TRBV28 CASISGRDRAWNTEAFF
TRBD1 TRBJ1-1 TRBV28 CASSTRNRGMFGTEAFF
TRBD2 TRBJ2-1 TRBV5-4 CASSVNLAGASGEQFF
. TRBJ2-1 TRBV6-4 CATSPSYRLNEQFF
TRBD1 TRBJ2-6 TRBV6-5 CASRGTGPGANVLTF
. TRBJ2-1 TRBV7-8 CASSKAGGNGEQFF
. TRBJ1-4 TRBV6-1 CASSELATTNEKLFF
TRBD1 TRBJ1-1 TRBV29-1 CSGRVSGTANTEAFF
TRBD1 TRBJ2-4 TRBV6-5 CASSSLQPGQGNIQYF